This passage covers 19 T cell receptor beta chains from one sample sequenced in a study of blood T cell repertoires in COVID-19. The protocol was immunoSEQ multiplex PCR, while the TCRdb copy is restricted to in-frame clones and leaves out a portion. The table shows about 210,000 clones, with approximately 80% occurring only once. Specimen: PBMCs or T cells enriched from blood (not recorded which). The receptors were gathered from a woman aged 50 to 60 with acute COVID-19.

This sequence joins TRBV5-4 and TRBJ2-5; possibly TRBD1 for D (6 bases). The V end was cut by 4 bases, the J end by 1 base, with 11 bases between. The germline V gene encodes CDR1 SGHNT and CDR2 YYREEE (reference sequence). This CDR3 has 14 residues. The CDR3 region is CASSPGQSQETQYF. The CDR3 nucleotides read TGTGCCAGCAGCCCCGGACAGAGCCAAGAGACCCAGTACTTC.

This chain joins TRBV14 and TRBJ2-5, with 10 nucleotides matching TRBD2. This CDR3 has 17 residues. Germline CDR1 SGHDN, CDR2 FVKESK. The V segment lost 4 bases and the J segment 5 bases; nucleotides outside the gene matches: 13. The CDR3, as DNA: TGTGCCAGCAGCCCCAACCTCGGGCTAGCGGGAGTGGAGACCCAGTACTTC. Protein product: CASSPNLGLAGVETQYF.

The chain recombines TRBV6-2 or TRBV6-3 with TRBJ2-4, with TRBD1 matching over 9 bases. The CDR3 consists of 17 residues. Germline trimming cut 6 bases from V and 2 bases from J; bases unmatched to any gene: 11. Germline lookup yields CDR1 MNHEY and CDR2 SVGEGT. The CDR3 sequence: CASSPGQGTGTKNIQYF. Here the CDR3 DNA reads TGTGCCAGCAGCCCGGGACAGGGCACGGGGACCAAAAACATTCAGTACTTC.

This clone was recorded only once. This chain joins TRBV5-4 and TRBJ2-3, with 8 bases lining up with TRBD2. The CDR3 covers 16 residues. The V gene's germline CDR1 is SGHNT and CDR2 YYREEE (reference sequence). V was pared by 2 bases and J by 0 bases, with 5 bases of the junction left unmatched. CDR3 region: CASSFSRGASTDTQYF. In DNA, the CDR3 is TGTGCCAGCAGCTTCTCGCGGGGGGCTAGCACAGATACGCAGTATTTT.

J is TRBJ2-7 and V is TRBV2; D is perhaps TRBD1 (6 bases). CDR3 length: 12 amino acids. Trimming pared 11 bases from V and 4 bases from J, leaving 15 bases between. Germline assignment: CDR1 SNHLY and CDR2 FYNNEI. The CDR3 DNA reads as TGTGCCGGCGGACAGAGCCCGTACGAGCAGTACTTC. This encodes CAGGQSPYEQYF.

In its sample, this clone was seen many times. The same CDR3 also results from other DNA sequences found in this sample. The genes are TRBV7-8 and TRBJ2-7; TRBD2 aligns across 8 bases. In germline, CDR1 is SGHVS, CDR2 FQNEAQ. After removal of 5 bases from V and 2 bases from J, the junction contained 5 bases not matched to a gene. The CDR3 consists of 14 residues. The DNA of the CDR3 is TGTGCCAGCAGCCCTCGGGAGGGCGCCTACGAGCAGTACTTC. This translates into CASSPREGAYEQYF.

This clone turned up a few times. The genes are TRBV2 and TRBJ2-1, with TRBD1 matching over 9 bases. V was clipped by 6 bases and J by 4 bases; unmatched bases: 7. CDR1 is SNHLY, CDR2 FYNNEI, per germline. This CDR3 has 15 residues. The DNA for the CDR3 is TGTGCCAGCAGCGGGACAGGGTTAAGATACAATGAGCAGTTCTTC. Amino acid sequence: CASSGTGLRYNEQFF.

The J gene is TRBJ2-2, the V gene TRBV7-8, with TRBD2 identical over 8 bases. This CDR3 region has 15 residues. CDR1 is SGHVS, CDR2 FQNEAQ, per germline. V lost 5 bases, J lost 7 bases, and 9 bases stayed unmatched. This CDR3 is CASSPLTGGDGELFF. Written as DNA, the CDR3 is TGTGCCAGCAGCCCGCTAACGGGGGGGGACGGGGAGCTGTTTTTT.

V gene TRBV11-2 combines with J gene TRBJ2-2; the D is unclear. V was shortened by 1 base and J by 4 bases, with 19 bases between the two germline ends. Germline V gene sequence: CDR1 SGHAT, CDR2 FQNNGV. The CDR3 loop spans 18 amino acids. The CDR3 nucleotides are TGTGCCAGCAGCTTAGGTCTCGGAACCCAGAGGAGCACCGGGGAGCTGTTTTTT. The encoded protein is CASSLGLGTQRSTGELFF.

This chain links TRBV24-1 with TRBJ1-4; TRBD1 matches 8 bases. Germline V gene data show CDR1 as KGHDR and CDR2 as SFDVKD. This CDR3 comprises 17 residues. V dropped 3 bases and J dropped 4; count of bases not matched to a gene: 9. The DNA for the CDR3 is TGTGCCACCAGTGATCCCCAGGGGGCCGGGGGTAATGAAAAACTGTTTTTT. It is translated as CATSDPQGAGGNEKLFF.

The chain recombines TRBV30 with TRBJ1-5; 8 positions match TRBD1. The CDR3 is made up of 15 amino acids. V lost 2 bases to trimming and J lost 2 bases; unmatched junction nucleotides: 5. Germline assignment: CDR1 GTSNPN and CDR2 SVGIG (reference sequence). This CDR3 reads CAWSIGTGRNQPQHF. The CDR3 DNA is TGTGCCTGGAGTATTGGGACAGGCCGCAATCAGCCCCAGCATTTT.

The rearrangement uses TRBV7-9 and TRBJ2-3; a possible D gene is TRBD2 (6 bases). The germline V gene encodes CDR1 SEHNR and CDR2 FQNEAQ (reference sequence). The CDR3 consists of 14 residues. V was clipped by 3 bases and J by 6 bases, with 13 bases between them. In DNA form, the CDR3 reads TGTGCCAGCAGCTTGGTCGGGGGTGGGGATACGCAGTATTTT. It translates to CASSLVGGGDTQYF.

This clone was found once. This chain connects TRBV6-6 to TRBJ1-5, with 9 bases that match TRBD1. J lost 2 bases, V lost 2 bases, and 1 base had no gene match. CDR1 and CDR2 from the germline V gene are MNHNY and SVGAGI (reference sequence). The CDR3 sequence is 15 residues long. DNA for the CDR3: TGTGCCAGCAGTTACCGGACAGGGGGCAATCAGCCCCAGCATTTT. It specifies CASSYRTGGNQPQHF.

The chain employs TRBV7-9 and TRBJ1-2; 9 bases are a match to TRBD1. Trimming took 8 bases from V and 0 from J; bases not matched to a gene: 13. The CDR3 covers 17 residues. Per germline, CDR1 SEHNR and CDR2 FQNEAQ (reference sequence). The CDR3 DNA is TGTGCCAGCTCGAGTATCGGGACAGGGAAAGCTAACTATGGCTACACCTTC. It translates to CASSSIGTGKANYGYTF. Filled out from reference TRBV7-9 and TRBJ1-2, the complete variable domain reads DTGVSQNPRHKITKRGQNVTFRCDPISEHNRLYWYRQTLGQGPEFLTYFQNEAQLEKSRLLSDRFSAERPKGSFSTLEIQRTEQGDSAMYLCASSSIGTGKANYGYTFGSGTRLTVV.

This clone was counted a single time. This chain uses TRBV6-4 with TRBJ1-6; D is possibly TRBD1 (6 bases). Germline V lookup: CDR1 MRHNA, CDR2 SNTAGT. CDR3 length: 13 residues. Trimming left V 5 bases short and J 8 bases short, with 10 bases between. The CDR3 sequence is CASSSGGDSPLHF. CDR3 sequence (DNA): TGTGCCAGCAGTTCGGGGGGCGATTCACCCCTCCACTTT.

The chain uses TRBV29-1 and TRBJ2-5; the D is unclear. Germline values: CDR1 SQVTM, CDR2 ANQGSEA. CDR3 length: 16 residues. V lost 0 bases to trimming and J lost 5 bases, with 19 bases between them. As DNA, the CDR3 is TGCAGCGTTGAAGACCGACTGCGGTCCCCTTCGGAGACCCAGTACTTC. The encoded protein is CSVEDRLRSPSETQYF.

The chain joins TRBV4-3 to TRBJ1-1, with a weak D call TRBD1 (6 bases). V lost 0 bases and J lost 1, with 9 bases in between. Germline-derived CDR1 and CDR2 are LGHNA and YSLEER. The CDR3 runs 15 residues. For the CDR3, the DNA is TGCGCCAGCAGCCAAGATTCAGGGGCGAACACTGAAGCTTTCTTT. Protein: CASSQDSGANTEAFF.

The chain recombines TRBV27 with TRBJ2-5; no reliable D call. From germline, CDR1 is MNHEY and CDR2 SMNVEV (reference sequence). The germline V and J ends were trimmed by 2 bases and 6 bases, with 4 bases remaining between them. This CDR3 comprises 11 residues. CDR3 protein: CASSLGQTQYF. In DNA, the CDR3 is TGTGCCAGCAGTTTAGGCCAGACCCAGTACTTC.

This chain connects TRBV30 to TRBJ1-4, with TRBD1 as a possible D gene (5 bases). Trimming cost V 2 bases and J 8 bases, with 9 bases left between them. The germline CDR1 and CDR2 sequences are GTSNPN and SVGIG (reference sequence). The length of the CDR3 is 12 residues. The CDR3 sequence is CAWSSREEKLFF. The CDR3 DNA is TGTGCCTGGAGTTCCAGGGAAGAAAAACTGTTTTTT.